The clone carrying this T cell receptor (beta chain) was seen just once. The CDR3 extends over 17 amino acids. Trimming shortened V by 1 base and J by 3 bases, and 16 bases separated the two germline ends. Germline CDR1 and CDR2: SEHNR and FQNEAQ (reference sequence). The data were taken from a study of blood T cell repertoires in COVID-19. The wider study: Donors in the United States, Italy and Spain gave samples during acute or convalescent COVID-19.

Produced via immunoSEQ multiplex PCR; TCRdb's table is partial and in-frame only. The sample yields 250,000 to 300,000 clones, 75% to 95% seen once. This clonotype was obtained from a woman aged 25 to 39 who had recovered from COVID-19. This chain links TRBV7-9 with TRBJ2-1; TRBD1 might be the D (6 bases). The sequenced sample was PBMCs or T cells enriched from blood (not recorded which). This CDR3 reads CASSLVTGSSYYNEQFF. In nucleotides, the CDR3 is TGTGCCAGCAGCTTAGTCACAGGGTCATCCTACTACAATGAGCAGTTCTTC.